The 4 T cell receptor beta chains below all came from one sample that was sequenced in a study of blood T cell repertoires in COVID-19. Sequencing used immunoSEQ multiplex PCR; TCRdb keeps in-frame clones, though not all of them. The sample contains approximately 140,000 clones, about 80% of which appear only once. Sequenced sample: peripheral blood. These receptor sequences come from a man between 65 and 85 years old with acute or convalescent COVID-19.

This clone was seen more than once but under ten times. The J gene is TRBJ2-7, the V gene TRBV7-3; 8 bases agree with TRBD2. The V and J ends lost 2 bases and 3 bases, in that order; junction bases with no gene match: 6. This CDR3 contains 15 residues. In germline, CDR1 is SGHTA, CDR2 FQGTGA. The CDR3 loop reads CASSLAGGRDYEQYF. For the CDR3, the DNA is TGTGCCAGCAGCTTAGCGGGAGGTAGAGACTACGAGCAGTACTTC.

The CDR3 reads CASWDISQPQHF. CDR3 DNA: TGTGCCAGCTGGGACATATCTCAGCCCCAGCATTTT. The V call is TRBV6-5, the J call TRBJ1-5; weak D call: TRBD1 (6 bases). This CDR3 comprises 12 residues. CDR1 is MNHEY, CDR2 SVGAGI, per germline. Trimming took 8 bases from V and 6 from J, leaving 11 bases between them.

V and J are TRBV12-5 and TRBJ2-1; tentatively, D is TRBD1 (6 bases). V lost 1 base, J lost 8 bases, and 9 bases lay in between. This CDR3 is 13 amino acids long. Germline V gene data show CDR1 as LGHNT and CDR2 as FRNRAP. Here the CDR3 reads CASGLGGGHEQFF. For the CDR3, the DNA is TGTGCTAGTGGTTTGGGAGGGGGTCATGAGCAGTTCTTC.

This clone was observed a single time. V is TRBV7-3 and J is TRBJ2-3; 9 bases map to TRBD1. V lost 6 bases to trimming and J lost 1 base; unmatched junction nucleotides: 2. CDR3 length equals 14 residues. In germline, CDR1 is SGHTA, CDR2 FQGTGA. In DNA form, the CDR3 reads TGTGCCAGCAGGGACAGGGGAGGCACAGATACGCAGTATTTT. Translating gives CASRDRGGTDTQYF.